This T cell receptor (beta chain) comes out of a study of blood T cell repertoires in COVID-19 (dated by TCRdb to 2019 to 2021). Study-level background: Collaborator samples came from the United States, Italy and Spain and covered acute and convalescent phases of COVID-19. The prospective study material was composed of cDNA or gDNA derived from T cells, B-cell-depleted T cells, or PBMCs. The dataset comprised deeply sampled blood TCRbeta repertoires from subjects exposed to, actively infected with, or recovered from COVID-19. The repertoires were released in a freely available public database meant as a resource for research on the immune response to SARS-CoV-2. The samples were drawn from the first 160 participants of the ongoing ImmuneRACE study and from under 1,500 subjects provided by 6 global collaborators. Sample metadata almost always included a de-identified subject ID, COVID-19 status, age in years and sex. Where available, HLA class I and class II types were obtained from metadata supplied by the sample provider rather than from assay-based typing. Paper-wide results and their limitations: How much clinical and demographic metadata was included differed by source and by participant, and the metadata was provided uncurated.

TCRbeta CDR3 regions were amplified from genomic DNA by means of the immunoSEQ Assay, a bias-controlled multiplex PCR. In the original analysis: Nucleated cell counts per sample were estimated from amplification of reference gene primers within the assay. To quantify the absolute abundance of each unique TCRbeta CDR3 rearrangement, sequence reads were collapsed and filtered. For each sample, productive Simpson clonality was calculated as the square root of Simpson's diversity index over productive rearrangements. Imported from immuneACCESS, the table was reduced by TCRdb to in-frame sequences with V and J called. These copies leave out some clones; in studies compared against another copy, an unresolved V gene accounts for under half, and the cause of the remainder is not known. Clone size and the V and J calls come from that table; the DNA yielded D and trimming. Present in this sample are 150,000 to 200,000 clones, around 83% of which were seen just once. Jointly, the top ten make up 7% of the sample.

Trimming accounts for 4 bases at V and 5 bases at J, while the number of junction bases matched to no gene is 1. From a lookup of the germline V gene, CDR1 and CDR2 are MDHEN and SYDVKM. The CDR3 covers 13 residues, taking in both the cysteine and the phenylalanine. The sequence is cut down to CDR3 DNA, 39 bases in frame from base 1. Of note for this clone: Its antigen remains unidentified. Base qualities are not recorded, but no much larger clone differs from it by a single base.

Collaborating institutions collected whole blood in K2EDTA tubes following their own protocols. For TCRbeta analysis, collaborator samples were shipped as frozen whole blood, as isolated PBMCs, or as DNA extracted from either sample type. The receptor's source is a woman of 80 years or more in a cohort sampled during active or convalescent COVID-19. The material sequenced was peripheral blood. Here the chain combines TRBV28 and TRBJ1-4; 7 middle bases align to TRBD1. The nucleotide sequence is given as TGTGCCAGCAGTTCGGGACAGAATGAAAAACTGTTTTTT. Translated, it gives CASSSGQNEKLFF.